These 4 T cell receptor beta chains originate from one sample sequenced in a study of blood T cell repertoires in COVID-19. Sequenced by immunoSEQ multiplex PCR; TCRdb stores in-frame clones only, minus some. This sample carries 55,000 to 65,000 clones, roughly 90% of them seen once, and the ten largest clones take over 8%. Input material: peripheral blood. The receptor source for this set is a woman aged 80 or over with active COVID-19.

The rearrangement links TRBV7-9 to TRBJ1-1, with TRBD1 matching 7 bases. V was pared by 11 bases and J by 0 bases, with 9 bases of the junction left unmatched. The CDR3 is made up of 14 amino acids. Germline CDR1 reads SEHNR; CDR2 reads FQNEAQ (reference sequence). In nucleotides, the CDR3 is TGTGCCGACCGGGACAGCACCATGAACACTGAAGCTTTCTTT. This codes for CADRDSTMNTEAFF.

The chain uses TRBV19 and TRBJ2-3; 11 bases align to TRBD2. The CDR3 sequence is 16 residues long. V lost 3 bases and J lost 1; bases outside the gene matches: 3. In germline, CDR1 is LNHDA, CDR2 SQIVND (reference sequence). CDR3 sequence (DNA): TGTGCCAGTAGTATCCTAGCGGGGGGCCGCACAGATACGCAGTATTTT. It translates to CASSILAGGRTDTQYF.

The chain recombines TRBV6-5 with TRBJ1-5, with D hard to call. The germline CDR1 and CDR2 sequences are MNHEY and SVGAGI. V was cut by 5 bases and J by 0 bases, with 5 bases left in between. The CDR3 is made up of 13 amino acids. The CDR3 coding sequence is TGTGCCAGCAGTCCGTATAGCAATCAGCCCCAGCATTTT. Translating it yields CASSPYSNQPQHF.

J is TRBJ1-1 and V is TRBV3-1 (or the pseudogene TRBV3-2), with a possible D match to TRBD1 (6 bases). V was pared by 6 bases and J by 5 bases, with 19 bases between. CDR3 length: 15 amino acids. Germline CDR1 LGHDT, CDR2 YNNKEL (reference sequence). CDR3 loop: CASRESGARRTEAFF. The CDR3 coding sequence is TGTGCCAGCAGGGAATCAGGGGCCCGGCGGACTGAAGCTTTCTTT.